One and the same sample provided the 21 T cell receptor beta chains below, sequenced in a study of T cells in localized non-small cell lung cancer. TCRdb's table, derived via immunoSEQ multiplex PCR, lists solely in-frame clones and lacks some. The data show 20,000 to 30,000 clones, over 70% seen once. The material sequenced was peripheral blood, taken before any cancer treatment. These TCRs come from a man aged 40 to 69 with stage III squamous cell lung carcinoma.

This chain connects TRBV28 to TRBJ2-7; TRBD1 is a possible D gene (6 bases). This CDR3 has 12 residues. Germline values: CDR1 MDHEN, CDR2 SYDVKM. Trimming cost V 8 bases and J 3 bases, with 11 bases left between them. CDR3 sequence reads: CASWGPLYEQYF. DNA for the CDR3: TGTGCCAGCTGGGGGCCCCTCTACGAGCAGTACTTC.

The chain's CDR3 is CASRGGQASGNTIYF. For the CDR3, the DNA is TGTGCCAGCAGAGGGGGACAGGCCTCTGGAAACACCATATATTTT. This chain connects TRBV28 to TRBJ1-3, with 8 bases matching TRBD1. In germline, CDR1 is MDHEN, CDR2 SYDVKM. The CDR3 covers 15 residues. The junction had 4 bases not matched to a gene; V was cut back by 6 bases and J by 0 bases. The complete variable domain, with remaining parts taken from reference TRBV28 and TRBJ1-3, reads DVKVTQSSRYLVKRTGEKVFLECVQDMDHENMFWYRQDPGLGLRLIYFSYDVKMKEKGDIPEGYSVSREKKERFSLILESASTNQTSMYLCASRGGQASGNTIYFGEGSWLTVV.

This chain links TRBV28 with TRBJ2-3; D unresolved. Deletions cut 4 bases from V and 6 bases from J, with 8 bases between. The germline gives CDR1 MDHEN, CDR2 SYDVKM. CDR3 length equals 12 residues. The CDR3 sequence is CASSSGGDTQYF. DNA for the CDR3: TGTGCCAGCAGTTCGGGTGGCGATACGCAGTATTTT.

J is TRBJ2-7 and V is TRBV28, with D possibly being TRBD2 (5 bases). Germline CDR1 reads MDHEN; CDR2 reads SYDVKM. CDR3 length equals 13 residues. V lost 3 bases, J lost 4 bases, and 10 bases lay in between. The CDR3 protein is CASSLSGYYEQYF. The CDR3 nucleotides read TGTGCCAGCAGTTTGTCGGGATATTACGAGCAGTACTTC.

This clone was observed once. The V gene is TRBV5-8, the J gene TRBJ2-7; D is perhaps TRBD2 (5 bases). From germline, CDR1 is SGHTS and CDR2 YDEGEE. CDR3 size: 13 residues. Trimming left V 7 bases short and J 1 base short, with 12 bases between. The CDR3 bases are TGTGCCAGCTGGGCAGACTATTCCTACGAGCAGTACTTC. Translating gives CASWADYSYEQYF.

This clone counts as medium-sized. This chain uses TRBV19 with TRBJ1-5, with D perhaps matching TRBD1 (6 bases). V dropped 6 bases and J dropped 2 bases, with 17 bases sitting between them. CDR1 is LNHDA, CDR2 SQIVND, per germline (reference sequence). The CDR3 totals 16 residues. The CDR3 here is CASRNHREEGNQPQHF. As DNA, the CDR3 is TGTGCCAGTAGAAACCACAGGGAGGAAGGCAATCAGCCCCAGCATTTT.

The V call is TRBV5-1, the J call TRBJ2-3, with D perhaps being TRBD1 or TRBD2 (5 bases each). Germline lookup yields CDR1 SGHRS and CDR2 YFSETQ. This CDR3 is built from 15 residues. V gave up 5 bases and J gave up 1 base, with 14 bases separating them. The CDR3 DNA reads TGCGCCAGCAGAGGGGCCCTCGGGGGCACAGATACGCAGTATTTT. Translating gives CASRGALGGTDTQYF. Full variable domain (remainder filled in from reference TRBV5-1 and TRBJ2-3): KAGVTQTPRYLIKTRGQQVTLSCSPISGHRSVSWYQQTPGQGLQFLFEYFSETQRNKGNFPGRFSGRQFSNSRSEMNVSTLELGDSALYLCASRGALGGTDTQYFGPGTRLTVL.

V is TRBV6-6 and J is TRBJ1-3, with D possibly matching TRBD1 (5 bases). CDR3 size: 13 residues. Germline assignment: CDR1 MNHNY and CDR2 SVGAGI (reference sequence). Deletions cut 6 bases from V and 8 bases from J, with 14 bases between. The CDR3 DNA reads as TGTGCCAGCAGCTTCGGGGACTCGGACACCATATATTTT. It specifies CASSFGDSDTIYF.

This chain uses TRBV2 with TRBJ1-6, with 10 bases aligning to TRBD1. Losses at the gene ends were 5 bases for V and 10 bases for J; bases not matched to a gene: 11. From germline, CDR1 is SNHLY and CDR2 FYNNEI. CDR3 size: 16 residues. The CDR3 DNA reads TGTGCCAGCAGTAGAAAACCGGGACAGGGGCACTCACCCCTCCACTTT. Translating gives CASSRKPGQGHSPLHF.

The rearrangement links TRBV6-5 to TRBJ1-3; D call uncertain. The germline V gene encodes CDR1 MNHEY and CDR2 SVGAGI. V was shortened by 10 bases and J by 8 bases, with 18 bases between the two germline ends. The CDR3 is 13 amino acids. CDR3 residues: CATGPVVGYTIYF. The CDR3 DNA follows: TGTGCCACCGGCCCTGTCGTAGGGTACACCATATATTTT.

This sequence joins TRBV11-3 and TRBJ2-1; the match to TRBD2 covers 9 bases. The V and J ends lost 5 bases and 8 bases, in that order; junction bases with no gene match: 4. The germline V gene encodes CDR1 SGHNT and CDR2 YENEEA. The CDR3 spans 13 residues. In DNA, the CDR3 is TGTGCCAGCAGCCTAGCGGGACGGGATGAGCAGTTCTTC. Encoded protein: CASSLAGRDEQFF.

The chain recombines TRBV5-5 with TRBJ2-7, with a weak D call TRBD2 (5 bases). Looked up from germline, CDR1 is SGHKS and CDR2 is YYEKEE (reference sequence). CDR3 size: 15 residues. V was trimmed by 4 bases and J by 3 bases, leaving 17 bases between them. The CDR3 here is CASSPGGGNHYEQYV. As DNA, the CDR3 is TGTGCCAGCAGCCCCGGAGGTGGCAATCACTACGAGCAGTACGTC.

This chain uses TRBV5-5 with TRBJ1-2; TRBD1 matches at 9 bases. Trimming at V came to 0 bases and at J to 2 bases, leaving 5 bases not matched to a gene. The CDR3 has 16 residues. From germline, CDR1 is SGHKS and CDR2 YYEKEE (reference sequence). CDR3 protein: CASSLGTGAYNYGYTF. CDR3 nucleotide sequence: TGTGCCAGCAGCTTGGGGACAGGGGCTTACAACTATGGCTACACCTTC.

The chain combines TRBV19 with TRBJ2-1, with a tentative D call TRBD2 (5 bases). Deletions cut 1 base from V and 0 bases from J, with 10 bases between. The CDR3 loop spans 16 amino acids. The germline gives CDR1 LNHDA, CDR2 SQIVND (reference sequence). DNA for the CDR3: TGTGCCAGTAGTATAGTGGGAGTGAGCTCCTACAATGAGCAGTTCTTC. Translating it yields CASSIVGVSSYNEQFF.

With regard to this clone: The junction shows a germline mismatch at one end, possibly a read error. The chain joins TRBV5-6 to TRBJ1-4, with 7 bases matching TRBD1. The CDR3 consists of 15 residues. Germline V gene sequence: CDR1 SGHDT, CDR2 YYEEEE. CDR3 DNA: TGTGCCGGCAGCCGAAGACAGGGTTATAATGAAAAACTGTTTTTT. This codes for CAGSRRQGYNEKLFF.

This chain connects TRBV29-1 to TRBJ1-2, with TRBD1 matching over 9 bases. Trimming removed 7 bases from V and 4 bases from J; junction bases left unmatched: 10. The V gene's germline CDR1 is SQVTM and CDR2 ANQGSEA. The CDR3 loop spans 14 amino acids. The CDR3 coding sequence is TGCAGCGCCCGAGGACAGGGGACCATCTATGGCTACACCTTC. This gives the protein CSARGQGTIYGYTF.

The chain has TRBV29-1 and TRBJ2-7; a possible D gene is TRBD1 (6 bases). The CDR3 totals 12 residues. Germline CDR1 SQVTM, CDR2 ANQGSEA. The ends were cut back, 4 bases at V and 5 bases at J, with 12 bases in the middle. CDR3 in DNA: TGCAGCGTTGGATTGGACAGAAACGAGCAGTACTTC. Translation: CSVGLDRNEQYF.

This clone was seen just once. The genes are TRBV5-1 and TRBJ2-7; perhaps TRBD2 as D (5 bases). The germline V gene has CDR1 SGHRS and CDR2 YFSETQ. The length of the CDR3 is 14 residues. V was cut by 4 bases and J by 5 bases, with 16 bases left in between. CDR3 in amino acids: CASSRGNERDEQYF. The CDR3 DNA sequence: TGCGCCAGCAGCCGAGGAAACGAGAGGGACGAGCAGTACTTC.

The rearrangement joins TRBV6-1 to TRBJ2-7; D gene unclear. This CDR3 has 11 amino acids. CDR1 and CDR2 (germline): MNHNS, SASEGT. V lost 11 bases to trimming and J lost 3 bases, with 11 bases between them. CDR3 residues: CAAKLFYEQYF. The CDR3 DNA follows: TGTGCCGCCAAGCTCTTCTACGAGCAGTACTTC.

This sequence joins TRBV6-5 and TRBJ2-7; D unclear. Trimming shortened V by 5 bases and J by 3 bases, and 8 bases separated the two germline ends. Germline CDR1 and CDR2: MNHEY and SVGAGI. The CDR3 loop spans 12 amino acids. CDR3 protein: CASSEFGYEQYV. CDR3 DNA: TGTGCCAGCAGTGAATTTGGCTACGAGCAGTACGTC.

The chain carries TRBV18 and TRBJ2-2; 9 nucleotides align to TRBD1. Looked up from germline, CDR1 is KGHSH and CDR2 is LQKENI. The J segment lost 7 bases and the V segment lost 7 bases, leaving 7 bases of the junction unmatched. This CDR3 spans 14 amino acids. CDR3 coding DNA: TGTGCCAGCTGGCCGGGACAGGGAAGCGGGGAGCTGTTTTTT. As protein: CASWPGQGSGELFF.